A single sample is the source of the 2 T cell receptor beta chains below, sequenced in a study of blood T cell repertoires in COVID-19. Clones were sequenced by immunoSEQ multiplex PCR, and TCRdb holds only the in-frame ones, with some missing. The sample lists about 130,000 clones; approximately 81% were seen once. The sequenced sample was peripheral blood. The receptors were sampled from a man aged 55-75 years with acute or convalescent COVID-19.

This chain uses TRBV7-8 with TRBJ1-2; TRBD1 aligns across 10 bases. Trimming removed 3 bases from V and 4 bases from J; junction bases left unmatched: 5. Germline loops: CDR1 SGHVS, CDR2 FQNEAQ. The CDR3 is made up of 15 amino acids. CDR3 sequence reads: CASSFVGTGAYGYTF. CDR3 sequence (DNA): TGTGCCAGCAGCTTCGTAGGGACAGGGGCCTATGGCTACACCTTC.

The rearrangement uses TRBV14 and TRBJ1-4; TRBD1 matches 9 bases. Germline CDR1 and CDR2: SGHDN and FVKESK. Trimming took 5 bases from V and 3 from J; bases not matched to a gene: 4. The CDR3 is 15 amino acids. The CDR3 loop reads CASSGRTGANEKLFF. Written as DNA, the CDR3 is TGTGCCAGCAGCGGCCGGACAGGGGCTAATGAAAAACTGTTTTTT.